What follows is one T cell receptor beta chain and its context. These data come from a study of blood T cell repertoires in COVID-19. Study background: COVID-19 samples, acute and convalescent, were from the United States, Italy and Spain. Sample material is recorded as cDNA or gDNA derived from T cells, B-cell-depleted T cells, or PBMCs.

The V end lost 1 base, the J end lost 12 bases, and 13 bases lay between the germline ends. Germline-derived CDR1 and CDR2 are MDHEN and SYDVKM. The CDR3 is 12 residues long. Per the original methods: From reference gene primer amplification, estimates of nucleated cell counts were derived. The table came from immunoSEQ multiplex PCR; TCRdb's copy has only in-frame clones and leaves some out. The V and J calls and clone size come from that table; D and trimming were worked out from the DNA. The sample records about 250,000 clones, approximately 83% being singletons. Sequencing input: peripheral blood. The chain carries TRBV28 and TRBJ2-7, with D perhaps TRBD1 (5 bases). The source is a man aged 80 or over with acute or convalescent COVID-19. This CDR3 is CASSLYQGKAYF. CDR3 nucleotide sequence: TGTGCCAGCAGTTTATATCAGGGCAAGGCGTACTTC.